This T cell receptor beta chain came from a study of radiation and T cells in renal cell carcinoma (dated by TCRdb to about 2020). For the study in its entirety: The samples were drawn from a clinical trial, where primary renal cell carcinomas were treated with 15 Gy of stereotactic body radiation therapy and then removed by nephrectomy 4 weeks afterward. A total of 4 million to 5 million unique CDR3 nucleotide sequences, encoding around 2.7 million unique CDR3 amino acid sequences, were found across all 50 or so samples. In total, roughly 52 samples, comprising around 26 tumors and roughly 27 peripheral blood samples, were subjected to TCR beta sequencing.

The germline V gene (reference sequence) provides CDR1 SSHAT and CDR2 FNYEAQ. The CDR3 measures 17 amino acids from cysteine to phenylalanine. The kept DNA is CDR3 alone, 51 bases in frame from the first base. The junction carries 16 bases between V and J, which are trimmed by 5 bases and 2 bases respectively. Study-wide conclusions, independent of this receptor: With a single-armed trial design, the study had no way to address how radiation dose or scheduling affects the TCR repertoire. Because pretreatment tumor biopsies were not available, the study could not determine whether clonotypes were already present within the tumor at baseline. An increase in top tumor clonotypes in blood was observed from baseline to 2 weeks post-radiation, followed by contraction by 4 weeks, which was taken to suggest transient expansion of tumor-resident clones. Dynamics of the blood repertoire were not tracked past 4 weeks after treatment.

TCR beta libraries were generated from genomic DNA with the immunoSEQ kit, following the manufacturer's recommendations. To prepare libraries, a first multiplex PCR with proprietary primers was run, followed by a second PCR that added unique barcodes, and a bead cleanup was done after each round. A positive control reaction and a negative control reaction, both provided in the kit, were run with every batch of samples. The final libraries were assessed on an Agilent 4200 TapeStation D1000 ScreenTape, pooled by volume, and quantified by qPCR. Sequencing ran on an Illumina NextSeq500 with a MidOutput 150-cycle cartridge, using 156 Read1 and 15 Index1 cycles with kit custom primers. The pooled library was loaded at around 1 pM with a roughly 20% PhiX control spike-in. In the original analysis: Vendor-processed data were analyzed in R, with a clonotype defined as all T cells sharing the same CDR3 nucleotide sequence. For clone abundance analyses, frequencies were normalized to the 10,000 most abundant clones in each sample. Public T cell clones, which averaged fewer than five per sample, were excluded before analysis. Tumor-enriched clonotypes and baseline blood-enriched clonotypes were defined as those with an abundance difference of at least 32-fold between compartments. A beta-binomial differential abundance model was applied to find clonotypes that expanded or contracted between blood time points. Tumor-blood repertoire similarity was measured with the Baroni-Urbani and Buser coefficient, and groups were compared using two-tailed Wilcoxon tests in R. The table was pulled from immuneACCESS by TCRdb, which kept in-frame rearrangements only. Such tables lose some clones; where checked, under half of the loss comes from unresolved V genes, and the rest has no known cause. V and J calls and clone size are copied from that table; D and trimming were computed from the DNA. For this sample the table gives fewer than 55,000 clones, of which 80% were detected only once. Roughly 30% of the sample rests with the top ten.

What the time point label conveys for this sample: blood 2 weeks post-SBRT. The treatment or condition label for this specimen denotes: 15 Gy SBRT to primary tumor, nephrectomy 4 weeks later. Serial peripheral blood from radiation-treated patients was sampled at baseline, 2 weeks and 4 weeks after SBRT to track tumor-enriched clonotypes. All patients had renal cell carcinoma with clear cell pathology. The QIAamp DNA Blood Mini Kit (Qiagen) was used to prepare genomic DNA for TCR sequencing. The analyses included only samples that passed all quality control checks. With regard to this clone: Its antigen is unknown. Per-base qualities were not stored, and no clone one base away is much larger.

This clonotype was obtained from a woman between 65 and 79 years old with renal cell carcinoma. This receptor chain uses TRBV7-7 and TRBJ2-6; the D gene is unclear. Sample: blood, taken from a patient whose treatment included radiotherapy and nephrectomy. The CDR3 amino acid sequence is: CASSPWAAQAGANVLTF. The nucleotide sequence is TGTGCCAGCAGCCCCTGGGCGGCTCAGGCTGGGGCCAACGTCCTGACTTTC.